The sequence of this T cell receptor beta chain was determined in a study of metastatic and nonmetastatic thyroid tumors. The CDR3 is made up of 14 amino acids. Germline-derived CDR1 and CDR2 are MNHNS and SASEGT. V was shortened by 1 base and J by 9 bases, with 10 bases between the two germline ends. TCRdb re-analyzed the PCR reads using MiXCR. This sample carries about 47,000 clones, approximately 26% of them seen once, and the ten largest clones take over 3%. This clone has a handful of counts. The entire patient cohort was treatment-naive prior to thyroid surgery. Sequencing input: blood. The receptor comes from a male donor with papillary thyroid cancer or a benign thyroid nodule (not recorded which). Some clones in this sample may be carry-over from other donors' samples. The chain couples TRBV6-1 to TRBJ1-6, with D possibly being TRBD1 (6 bases). The CDR3 here is CASSEVEGGSPLHF. The CDR3 DNA reads as TGTGCCAGCAGTGAAGTCGAGGGGGGTTCACCCCTCCACTTT.